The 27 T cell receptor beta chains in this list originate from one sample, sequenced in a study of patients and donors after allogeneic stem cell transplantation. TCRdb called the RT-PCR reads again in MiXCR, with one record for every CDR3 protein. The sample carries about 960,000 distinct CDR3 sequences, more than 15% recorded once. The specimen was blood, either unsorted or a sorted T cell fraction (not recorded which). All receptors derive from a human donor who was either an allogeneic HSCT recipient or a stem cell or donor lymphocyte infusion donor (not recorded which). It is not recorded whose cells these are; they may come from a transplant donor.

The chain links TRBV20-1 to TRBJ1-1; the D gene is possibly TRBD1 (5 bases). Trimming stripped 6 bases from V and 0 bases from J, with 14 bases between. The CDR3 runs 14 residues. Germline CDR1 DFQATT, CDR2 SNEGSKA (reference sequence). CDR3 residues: CSAEPGRMNTEAFF. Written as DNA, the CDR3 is TGCAGTGCGGAACCGGGACGGATGAACACTGAAGCTTTCTTT.

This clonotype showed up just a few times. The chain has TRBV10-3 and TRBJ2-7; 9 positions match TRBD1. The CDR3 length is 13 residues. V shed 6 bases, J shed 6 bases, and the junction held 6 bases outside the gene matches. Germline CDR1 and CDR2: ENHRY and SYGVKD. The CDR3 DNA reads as TGTGCCATCAGACCGGGACAGGGAACCGAGCAGTACTTC. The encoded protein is CAIRPGQGTEQYF.

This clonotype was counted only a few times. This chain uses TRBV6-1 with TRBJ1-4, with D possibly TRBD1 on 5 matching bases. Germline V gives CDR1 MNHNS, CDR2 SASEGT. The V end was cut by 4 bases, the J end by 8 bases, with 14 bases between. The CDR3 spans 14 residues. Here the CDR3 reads CASSARGVAEKLFF. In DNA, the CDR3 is TGTGCCAGCAGTGCGAGGGGAGTAGCCGAAAAACTGTTTTTT.

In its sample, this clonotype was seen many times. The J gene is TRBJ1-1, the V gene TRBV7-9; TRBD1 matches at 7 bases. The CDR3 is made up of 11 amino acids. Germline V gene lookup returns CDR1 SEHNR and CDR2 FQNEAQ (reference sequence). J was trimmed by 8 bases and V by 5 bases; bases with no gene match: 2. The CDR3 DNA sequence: TGTGCCAGCAGCCGGACAGGCGAAGCTTTCTTT. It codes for CASSRTGEAFF.

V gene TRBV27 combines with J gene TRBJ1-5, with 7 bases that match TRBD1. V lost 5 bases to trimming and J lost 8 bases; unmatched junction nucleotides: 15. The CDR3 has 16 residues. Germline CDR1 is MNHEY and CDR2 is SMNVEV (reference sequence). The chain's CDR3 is CASSPGTVISGEPQHF. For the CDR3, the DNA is TGTGCCAGCAGTCCCGGGACAGTTATTAGCGGGGAGCCCCAGCATTTT.

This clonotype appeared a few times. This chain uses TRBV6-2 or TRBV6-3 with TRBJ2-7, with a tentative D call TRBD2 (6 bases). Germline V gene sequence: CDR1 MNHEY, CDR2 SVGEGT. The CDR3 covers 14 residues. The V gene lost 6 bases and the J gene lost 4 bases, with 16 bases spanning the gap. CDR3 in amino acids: CASRGGGIEYEQYF. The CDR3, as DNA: TGTGCCAGCAGAGGTGGGGGGATTGAATACGAGCAGTACTTC.

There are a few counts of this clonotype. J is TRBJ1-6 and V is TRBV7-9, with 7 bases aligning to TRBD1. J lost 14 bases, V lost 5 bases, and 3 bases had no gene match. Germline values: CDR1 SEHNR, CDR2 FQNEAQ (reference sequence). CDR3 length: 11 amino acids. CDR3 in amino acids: CASSVTGALHF. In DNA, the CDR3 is TGTGCCAGCAGCGTTACAGGGGCCCTCCACTTT.

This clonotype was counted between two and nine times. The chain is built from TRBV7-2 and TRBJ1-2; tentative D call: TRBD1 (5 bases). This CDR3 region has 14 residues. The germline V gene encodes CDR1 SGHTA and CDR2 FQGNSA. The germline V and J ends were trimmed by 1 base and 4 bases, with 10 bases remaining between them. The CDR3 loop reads CASSLVGPTYGYTF. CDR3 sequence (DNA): TGTGCCAGCAGCTTAGTGGGACCGACCTATGGCTACACCTTC.

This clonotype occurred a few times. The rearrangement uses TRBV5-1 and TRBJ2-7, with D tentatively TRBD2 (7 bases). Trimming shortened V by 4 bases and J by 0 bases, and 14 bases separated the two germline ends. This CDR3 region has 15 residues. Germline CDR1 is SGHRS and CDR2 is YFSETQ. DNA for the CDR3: TGCGCCAGCAGCAGGGGGGGACTCGACTCCTACGAGCAGTACTTC. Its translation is CASSRGGLDSYEQYF.

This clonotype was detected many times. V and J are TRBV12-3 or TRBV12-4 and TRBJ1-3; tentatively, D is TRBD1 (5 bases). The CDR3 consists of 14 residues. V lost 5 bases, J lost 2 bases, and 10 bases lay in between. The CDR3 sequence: CASSSQGAGNTIYF. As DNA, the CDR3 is TGTGCCAGCAGTAGTCAGGGCGCTGGAAACACCATATATTTT.

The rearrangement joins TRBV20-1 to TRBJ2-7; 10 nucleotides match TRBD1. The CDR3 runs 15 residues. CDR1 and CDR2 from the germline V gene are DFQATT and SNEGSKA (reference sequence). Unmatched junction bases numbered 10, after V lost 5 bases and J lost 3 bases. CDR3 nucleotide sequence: TGCAGTGCTTATAACCGGGACAGGGGACTCTACGAGCAGTACTTC. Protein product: CSAYNRDRGLYEQYF.

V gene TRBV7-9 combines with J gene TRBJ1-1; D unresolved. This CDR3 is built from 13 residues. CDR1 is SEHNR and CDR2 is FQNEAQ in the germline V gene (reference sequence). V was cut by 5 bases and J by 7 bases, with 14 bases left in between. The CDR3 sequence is CASSPTNEGEAFF. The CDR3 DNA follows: TGTGCCAGCAGCCCTACCAACGAGGGTGAAGCTTTCTTT.

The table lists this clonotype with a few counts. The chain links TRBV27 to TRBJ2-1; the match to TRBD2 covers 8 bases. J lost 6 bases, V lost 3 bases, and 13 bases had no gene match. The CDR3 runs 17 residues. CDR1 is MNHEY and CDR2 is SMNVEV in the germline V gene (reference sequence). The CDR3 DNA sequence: TGTGCCAGCAGTTTCCTCGGGGCAGCGGGAGCTCGCAATGAGCAGTTCTTC. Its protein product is CASSFLGAAGARNEQFF.

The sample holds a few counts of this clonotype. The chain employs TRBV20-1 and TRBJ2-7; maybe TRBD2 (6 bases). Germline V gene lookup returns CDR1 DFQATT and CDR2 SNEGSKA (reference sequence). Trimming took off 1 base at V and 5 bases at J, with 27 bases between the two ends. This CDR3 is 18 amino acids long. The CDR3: CSARGPLGTHTVGHEQYF. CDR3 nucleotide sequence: TGCAGTGCTAGAGGACCATTAGGGACTCACACGGTGGGTCACGAGCAGTACTTC.

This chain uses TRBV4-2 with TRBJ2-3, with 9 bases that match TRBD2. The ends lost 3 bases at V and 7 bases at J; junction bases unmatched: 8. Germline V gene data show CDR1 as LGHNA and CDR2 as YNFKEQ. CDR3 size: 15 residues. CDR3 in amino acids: CASSQVGLAPNTQYF. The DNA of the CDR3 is TGTGCCAGCAGCCAGGTTGGACTAGCGCCTAATACGCAGTATTTT.

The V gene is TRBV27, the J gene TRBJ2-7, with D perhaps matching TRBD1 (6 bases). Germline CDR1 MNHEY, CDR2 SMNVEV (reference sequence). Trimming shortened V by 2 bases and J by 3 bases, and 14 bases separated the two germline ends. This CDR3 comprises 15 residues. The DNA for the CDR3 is TGTGCCAGCAGTTTAGCGCCACAGGGAGTCTACGAGCAGTACTTC. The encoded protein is CASSLAPQGVYEQYF.

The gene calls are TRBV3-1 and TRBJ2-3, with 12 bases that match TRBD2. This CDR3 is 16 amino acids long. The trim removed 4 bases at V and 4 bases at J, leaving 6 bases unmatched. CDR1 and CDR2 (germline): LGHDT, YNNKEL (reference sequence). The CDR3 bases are TGTGCCAGCAGCCGGACTAGCGGGACCGGCCCAGATACGCAGTATTTT. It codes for CASSRTSGTGPDTQYF.

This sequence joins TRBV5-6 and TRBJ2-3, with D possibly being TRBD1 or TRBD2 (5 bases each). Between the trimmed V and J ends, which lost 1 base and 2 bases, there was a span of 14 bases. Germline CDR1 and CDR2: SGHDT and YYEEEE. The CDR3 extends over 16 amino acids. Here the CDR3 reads CASSLPRGPSTDTQYF. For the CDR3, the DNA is TGTGCCAGCAGCTTGCCCCGGGGACCATCCACAGATACGCAGTATTTT.

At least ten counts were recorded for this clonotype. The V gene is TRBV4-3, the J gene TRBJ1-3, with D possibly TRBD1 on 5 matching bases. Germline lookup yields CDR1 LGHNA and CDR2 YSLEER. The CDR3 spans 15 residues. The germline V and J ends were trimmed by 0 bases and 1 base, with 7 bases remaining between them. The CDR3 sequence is CASSQDGGSGNTIYF. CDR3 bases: TGCGCCAGCAGCCAAGATGGGGGATCTGGAAACACCATATATTTT.

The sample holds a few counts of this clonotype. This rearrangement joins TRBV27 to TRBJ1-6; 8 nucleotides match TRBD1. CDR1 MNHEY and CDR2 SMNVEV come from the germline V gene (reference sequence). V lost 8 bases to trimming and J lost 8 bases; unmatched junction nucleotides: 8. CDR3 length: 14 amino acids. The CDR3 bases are TGTGCCAGCCGACCAACAGGGGGGGATTCACCCCTCCACTTT. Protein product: CASRPTGGDSPLHF.

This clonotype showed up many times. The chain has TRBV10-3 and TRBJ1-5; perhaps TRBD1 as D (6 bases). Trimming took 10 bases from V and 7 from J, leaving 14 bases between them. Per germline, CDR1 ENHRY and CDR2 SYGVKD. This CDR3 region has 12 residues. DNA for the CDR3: TGTGCCAGTAACAGGGTAGGGCAGCCCCAGCATTTT. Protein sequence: CASNRVGQPQHF.

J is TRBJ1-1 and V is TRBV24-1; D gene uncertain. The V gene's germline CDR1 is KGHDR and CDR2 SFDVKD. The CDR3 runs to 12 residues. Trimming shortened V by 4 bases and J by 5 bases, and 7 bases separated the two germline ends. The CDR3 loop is CATSDRSTEAFF. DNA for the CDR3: TGTGCCACCAGTGACAGGTCAACTGAAGCTTTCTTT.

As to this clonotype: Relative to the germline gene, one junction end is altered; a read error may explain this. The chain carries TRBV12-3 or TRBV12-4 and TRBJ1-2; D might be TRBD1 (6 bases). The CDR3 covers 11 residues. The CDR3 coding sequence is TGTGCCAGCAGACTCTCCCGGGACACCGCCTTC. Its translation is CASRLSRDTAF.

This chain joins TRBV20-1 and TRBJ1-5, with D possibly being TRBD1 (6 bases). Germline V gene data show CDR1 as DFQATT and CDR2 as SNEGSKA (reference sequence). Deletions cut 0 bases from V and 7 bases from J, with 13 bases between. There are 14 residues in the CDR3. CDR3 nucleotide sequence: TGCAGTGCTAGAGATGGCGGGGGCGGCCAGCCCCAGCATTTT. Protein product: CSARDGGGGQPQHF.

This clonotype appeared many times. The chain's CDR3 is CASSFEGPDTQYF. The DNA of the CDR3 is TGTGCCAGCAGTTTTGAAGGCCCGGATACGCAGTATTTT. This chain uses TRBV12-3 or TRBV12-4 with TRBJ2-3; no clear D gene. CDR3 length: 13 amino acids. V lost 3 bases and J lost 6, with 10 bases in between.

The CDR3 is CASSPPGGTASTDTQYF. CDR3 sequence (DNA): TGTGCCAGCAGCCCCCCAGGGGGAACGGCTAGCACAGATACGCAGTATTTT. The chain joins TRBV27 to TRBJ2-3; TRBD1 agrees at 7 bases. The CDR3 spans 17 residues. With 6 bases clipped from V and 0 bases from J, the junction kept 12 bases outside the gene matches. Germline values: CDR1 MNHEY, CDR2 SMNVEV (reference sequence).

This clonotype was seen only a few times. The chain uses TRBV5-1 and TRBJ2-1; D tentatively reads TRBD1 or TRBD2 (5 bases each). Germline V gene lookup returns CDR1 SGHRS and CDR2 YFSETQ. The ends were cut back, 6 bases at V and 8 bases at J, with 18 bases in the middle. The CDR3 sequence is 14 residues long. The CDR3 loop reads CASNLATQGDEQFF. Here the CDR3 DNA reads TGCGCCAGCAATTTAGCGACCCAAGGGGATGAGCAGTTCTTC.